Shown below are 17 T cell receptor beta chains from a single sample sequenced in a study of blood T cell repertoires in COVID-19. The method was immunoSEQ multiplex PCR; TCRdb's version includes in-frame clones alone and lacks a portion of them. The table includes tens of thousands of clones, around 76% detected once. The sequenced material came from peripheral blood. Receptors were obtained from a woman between 55 and 75 years old with acute or convalescent COVID-19.

This sequence joins TRBV3-1 (or the pseudogene TRBV3-2) and TRBJ2-1, with TRBD2 as a possible D gene (7 bases). Trimming removed 1 base at V and 7 bases at J, with 14 bases between. This CDR3 is 15 amino acids long. Germline-derived CDR1 and CDR2 are LGHDT and YNNKEL (reference sequence). The CDR3 DNA sequence: TGTGCCAGCAGCCAAGTGGGGGGGCTCGGAAATGAGCAGTTCTTC. This codes for CASSQVGGLGNEQFF.

This chain connects TRBV19 to TRBJ1-2; TRBD1 aligns across 10 bases. The germline gives CDR1 LNHDA, CDR2 SQIVND (reference sequence). Losses at the gene ends were 4 bases for V and 2 bases for J; bases not matched to a gene: 7. This CDR3 comprises 16 residues. The CDR3 is CASSSTGTGANYGYTF. Written as DNA, the CDR3 is TGTGCCAGTAGTAGCACGGGGACAGGGGCAAACTATGGCTACACCTTC. The full variable domain, completed using reference TRBV19 and TRBJ1-2, is DGGITQSPKYLFRKEGQNVTLSCEQNLNHDAMYWYRQDPGQGLRLIYYSQIVNDFQKGDIAEGYSVSREKKESFPLTVTSAQKNPTAFYLCASSSTGTGANYGYTFGSGTRLTVV.

The chain employs TRBV19 and TRBJ2-1, with D possibly TRBD2 on 6 matching bases. The CDR3 is 13 amino acids. The germline V and J ends were trimmed by 11 bases and 8 bases, with 19 bases remaining between them. Per the germline V gene, CDR1 is LNHDA and CDR2 is SQIVND (reference sequence). DNA of the CDR3: TGTGCCGCGAGTCGGCTGGGGGGAGATGAGCAGTTCTTC. Translating gives CAASRLGGDEQFF.

This chain's CDR3 is CASSPRGDYNEQFF. The CDR3 coding sequence is TGTGCCAGCAGTCCCCGGGGAGACTACAATGAGCAGTTCTTC. The chain combines TRBV27 with TRBJ2-1; TRBD2 might be the D (5 bases). This CDR3 comprises 14 residues. Germline assignment: CDR1 MNHEY and CDR2 SMNVEV (reference sequence). The V end lost 5 bases, the J end lost 3 bases, and 11 bases lay between the germline ends.

V gene TRBV19 combines with J gene TRBJ1-1; a possible D gene is TRBD1 (5 bases). The germline V gene encodes CDR1 LNHDA and CDR2 SQIVND (reference sequence). The CDR3 has 17 residues. V was cut by 4 bases and J by 0 bases, with 18 bases left in between. The CDR3 here is CASSTTSFGGMNTEAFF. The CDR3 bases are TGTGCCAGTAGTACTACATCCTTCGGGGGAATGAACACTGAAGCTTTCTTT.

V usage is TRBV24-1 and J usage is TRBJ1-2, with no clear D. This CDR3 is 12 amino acids long. CDR1 is KGHDR, CDR2 SFDVKD, per germline. V dropped 4 bases and J dropped 8 bases, with 10 bases sitting between them. CDR3 sequence (DNA): TGTGCCACCAGTGAGGCGGATCGAGGCTACACCTTC. It encodes CATSEADRGYTF.

The chain links TRBV6-5 to TRBJ2-2; tentative D call: TRBD2 (5 bases). This CDR3 comprises 14 residues. Germline V gene data show CDR1 as MNHEY and CDR2 as SVGAGI. V was clipped by 4 bases and J by 6 bases, with 12 bases between them. The CDR3 protein is CASSSPGIPGELFF. CDR3 DNA: TGTGCCAGCAGTTCCCCGGGGATCCCCGGGGAGCTGTTTTTT.

The chain recombines TRBV3-1 (or the pseudogene TRBV3-2) with TRBJ1-1, with TRBD1 matching 8 bases. Germline values: CDR1 LGHDT, CDR2 YNNKEL (reference sequence). This CDR3 has 14 amino acids. J gave up 5 bases and V 4 bases, and 6 bases lay outside the gene matches. The CDR3 nucleotides read TGTGCCAGCAGCCTAGGACAGGGAGTTACTGAAGCTTTCTTT. This codes for CASSLGQGVTEAFF.

V usage is TRBV5-5 and J usage is TRBJ2-7, with 9 bases fitting TRBD1. In germline, CDR1 is SGHKS, CDR2 YYEKEE (reference sequence). With V trimmed by 2 bases and J by 2 bases, 2 bases remained unmatched. This CDR3 contains 14 residues. CDR3 in DNA: TGTGCCAGCAGCTTACGACAGGGGGCCTACGAGCAGTACTTC. It specifies CASSLRQGAYEQYF.

The CDR3 loop is CASSQDSGSYNEQFF. The CDR3 DNA follows: TGTGCCAGCAGCCAAGACAGTGGTTCCTACAATGAGCAGTTCTTC. This chain connects TRBV3-1 (or the pseudogene TRBV3-2) to TRBJ2-1; D is undetermined. Germline assignment: CDR1 LGHDT and CDR2 YNNKEL (reference sequence). This CDR3 contains 15 residues. V was clipped by 0 bases and J by 1 base, with 7 bases between them.

The chain couples TRBV6-5 to TRBJ2-7, with 8 bases that match TRBD1. This CDR3 has 14 residues. Germline V gene data show CDR1 as MNHEY and CDR2 as SVGAGI. J was trimmed by 2 bases and V by 8 bases; bases with no gene match: 8. DNA for the CDR3: TGTGCCAGCGGAGGAACAGGGGGGACCTACGAGCAGTACTTC. Translating it yields CASGGTGGTYEQYF.

V gene TRBV27 combines with J gene TRBJ2-1; TRBD2 matches 9 bases. Germline loops: CDR1 MNHEY, CDR2 SMNVEV (reference sequence). J gave up 3 bases and V 5 bases, and 14 bases lay outside the gene matches. This CDR3 is built from 18 residues. CDR3 residues: CASSPTAFLAGSYNEQFF. The CDR3 nucleotides read TGTGCCAGCAGTCCGACGGCCTTTCTAGCGGGGAGCTACAATGAGCAGTTCTTC.

V usage is TRBV7-7 and J usage is TRBJ1-2; 7 bases map to TRBD1. This CDR3 contains 17 residues. The junction had 13 bases not matched to a gene; V was cut back by 6 bases and J by 0 bases. Per germline, CDR1 SSHAT and CDR2 FNYEAQ (reference sequence). The CDR3 loop reads CASSELGQESANYGYTF. The CDR3 nucleotides are TGTGCCAGCAGTGAACTCGGACAGGAGAGCGCTAACTATGGCTACACCTTC.

The V gene is TRBV27, the J gene TRBJ2-1, with 9 bases that match TRBD1. Per the germline V gene, CDR1 is MNHEY and CDR2 is SMNVEV (reference sequence). Trimming removed 10 bases from V and 9 bases from J; junction bases left unmatched: 7. The CDR3 contains 12 residues. The CDR3 here is CATGQGSAEQFF. The DNA for the CDR3 is TGTGCCACCGGACAGGGGAGTGCTGAGCAGTTCTTC.

This clone was picked up a small number of times. The CDR3 here is CASRGGPSPRGGYTF. The CDR3 bases are TGTGCCAGCAGGGGCGGGCCGTCGCCAAGAGGTGGCTACACCTTC. V is TRBV2 and J is TRBJ1-2; the D is unclear. CDR1 SNHLY and CDR2 FYNNEI come from the germline V gene. Trimming left V 6 bases short and J 7 bases short, with 21 bases between. The CDR3 loop spans 15 amino acids.

V is TRBV6-1 and J is TRBJ1-5; TRBD1 might be the D (5 bases). The CDR3 length is 16 residues. CDR1 MNHNS and CDR2 SASEGT come from the germline V gene. V lost 3 bases and J 0 bases, leaving 12 bases between the germline ends. As DNA, the CDR3 is TGTGCCAGCAGTGAGCCGACAGAGTATAGCAATCAGCCCCAGCATTTT. It specifies CASSEPTEYSNQPQHF.

V and J are TRBV4-2 and TRBJ1-1, with D hard to call. Germline CDR1 LGHNA, CDR2 YNFKEQ. Trimming left V 1 base short and J 1 base short, with 13 bases between. This CDR3 has 16 amino acids. CDR3 nucleotides: TGTGCCAGCAGCCAAGTTGGCTTCGGGGAGAACACTGAAGCTTTCTTT. Amino acid sequence: CASSQVGFGENTEAFF.